The 19 T cell receptor beta chains below were found in one sample sequenced in a study of blood T cell repertoires in COVID-19. Only in-frame clones appear in the TCRdb table, and some are missing; sequencing was by immunoSEQ multiplex PCR. Of around 200,000 clones in the sample, 80% to 90% were seen once. Sample: peripheral blood. The receptors here all came from a man between 60 and 75 years old with acute or convalescent COVID-19.

This clone has only a few counts. In the same sample, other DNA sequences code for this CDR3. For the CDR3, the DNA is TGTGCCAGCAGCCCCGGGACTAGCGGTAACAATGAGCAGTTCTTC. Translation: CASSPGTSGNNEQFF. The chain joins TRBV7-2 to TRBJ2-1; 11 positions agree with TRBD2. V lost 5 bases and J lost 5; bases outside the gene matches: 5. CDR1 is SGHTA and CDR2 is FQGNSA in the germline V gene. The CDR3 is 15 residues long.

This clone was recorded only once. The chain is built from TRBV6-5 and TRBJ1-5; D unresolved. CDR3 length equals 15 residues. V lost 4 bases to trimming and J lost 2 bases, with 12 bases between them. Germline V CDR1 and CDR2: MNHEY, SVGAGI. CDR3 protein: CASSLEPLGNQPQHF. The CDR3 nucleotides are TGTGCCAGCAGTTTAGAACCCCTGGGCAATCAGCCCCAGCATTTT.

This chain uses TRBV6-5 with TRBJ2-3; D possibly corresponds to TRBD2 (6 bases). The germline V and J ends were trimmed by 2 bases and 5 bases, with 11 bases remaining between them. The CDR3 contains 14 residues. Germline CDR1 reads MNHEY; CDR2 reads SVGAGI. CDR3 sequence: CASSYQEGLDTQYF. CDR3 DNA: TGTGCCAGCAGTTACCAGGAGGGGCTAGATACGCAGTATTTT.

The rearrangement uses TRBV29-1 and TRBJ1-2, with D unclear. Trimming stripped 5 bases from V and 8 bases from J, with 15 bases between. Germline V gene sequence: CDR1 SQVTM, CDR2 ANQGSEA. This CDR3 region has 12 residues. CDR3 nucleotide sequence: TGCAGCGTTACGGGAGACCGAAGGGGCTACACCTTC. Its protein is CSVTGDRRGYTF.

Worth noting for this clone: The junction differs from germline at one of its ends, possibly a read error. The CDR3 reads CASSLGASTDTQYF. Here the CDR3 DNA reads TGTGCTAGCAGCTTAGGAGCTAGCACAGATACGCAGTATTTT. The chain employs TRBV7-7 and TRBJ2-3; D remains unclear. This CDR3 contains 14 residues. The germline V gene encodes CDR1 SSHAT and CDR2 FNYEAQ (reference sequence).

This clone appeared once. This chain joins TRBV9 and TRBJ2-2, with D perhaps TRBD1 (5 bases). This CDR3 region has 17 residues. V was clipped by 0 bases and J by 3 bases, with 15 bases between them. Germline V gene lookup returns CDR1 SGDLS and CDR2 YYNGEE. CDR3 coding DNA: TGTGCCAGCAGCGTAGGAACAGGACCACTCTACACCGGGGAGCTGTTTTTT. It encodes CASSVGTGPLYTGELFF.

The V call is TRBV5-4, the J call TRBJ2-1, with TRBD2 matching over 9 bases. CDR3 size: 15 residues. The junction had 5 bases not matched to a gene; V was cut back by 4 bases and J by 3 bases. Germline CDR1 and CDR2: SGHNT and YYREEE (reference sequence). The CDR3 DNA reads as TGTGCCAGCAGCCAGACTAGCGGAGGCTACAATGAGCAGTTCTTC. Its protein is CASSQTSGGYNEQFF.

V gene TRBV2 combines with J gene TRBJ1-1; tentative D call: TRBD1 (6 bases). This CDR3 has 13 amino acids. V was trimmed by 7 bases and J by 3 bases, leaving 12 bases between them. Germline V CDR1 and CDR2: SNHLY, FYNNEI. In nucleotides, the CDR3 is TGTGCCAGCAACAGGGCTGGGGACACTGAAGCTTTCTTT. This sequence encodes CASNRAGDTEAFF.

As for this clone: A much larger clone lies a single base off, so this may be a read error. The chain carries TRBV6-2 or TRBV6-3 and TRBJ2-7; 7 bases line up with TRBD1. The CDR3 has 13 residues. Per the germline V gene, CDR1 is MNHEY and CDR2 is SVGEGT. The junction had 2 bases not matched to a gene; V was cut back by 3 bases and J by 3 bases. The CDR3 here is CASSYAGGYEQYF. Written as DNA, the CDR3 is TGTGCCAGCAGTTATGCAGGGGGCTACGAGCAGTACTTC.

The rearrangement links TRBV5-1 to TRBJ2-1, with 9 bases lining up with TRBD2. This CDR3 region has 15 residues. With 3 bases clipped from V and 4 bases from J, the junction kept 5 bases outside the gene matches. Looked up from germline, CDR1 is SGHRS and CDR2 is YFSETQ. The CDR3 DNA sequence: TGCGCCAGCAGCTACCCGACTAGCGGTTACAATGAGCAGTTCTTC. Its translation is CASSYPTSGYNEQFF.

V gene TRBV7-8 combines with J gene TRBJ1-1; 7 bases are shared with TRBD1. CDR3 length: 15 amino acids. Germline lookup yields CDR1 SGHVS and CDR2 FQNEAQ. Trimming cost V 6 bases and J 5 bases; bases outside gene matches: 12. CDR3: CASRSTGVIRTEAFF. The CDR3 bases are TGTGCCAGCAGGAGCACAGGGGTTATTAGGACTGAAGCTTTCTTT.

This chain uses TRBV5-8 with TRBJ2-3; maybe TRBD1 (5 bases). Trimming took off 4 bases at V and 2 bases at J, with 14 bases between the two ends. The germline gives CDR1 SGHTS, CDR2 YDEGEE. CDR3 length equals 15 residues. CDR3 sequence (DNA): TGTGCCAGCAGCCCCGACAGTACTCCCACAGATACGCAGTATTTT. Its translation: CASSPDSTPTDTQYF.

The genes are TRBV23-1 and TRBJ2-7; 7 nucleotides line up with TRBD1. TRBV23-1 is an open reading frame whose function is uncertain. Trimming cost V 2 bases and J 0 bases; bases outside gene matches: 7. The CDR3 is 16 amino acids. This chain's CDR3 is CASSQPDREHSYEQYF. CDR3 coding DNA: TGCGCCAGCAGTCAACCAGACAGGGAACACTCCTACGAGCAGTACTTC.

This clone was detected only a few times. V and J are TRBV2 and TRBJ2-7; 9 positions match TRBD1. The V segment lost 6 bases and the J segment 5 bases; nucleotides outside the gene matches: 11. Germline values: CDR1 SNHLY, CDR2 FYNNEI. The CDR3 is 15 residues long. The CDR3 DNA sequence: TGTGCCAGCAGAAATCCGGGACAGGGATCTCACGAGCAGTACTTC. Translation gives CASRNPGQGSHEQYF. Supplemented by reference TRBV2 and TRBJ2-7, the full variable domain reads EPEVTQTPSHQVTQMGQEVILRCVPISNHLYFYWYRQILGQKVEFLVSFYNNEISEKSEIFDDQFSVERPDGSNFTLKIRSTKLEDSAMYFCASRNPGQGSHEQYFGPGTRLTVT.

This clone has only a few counts. This chain uses TRBV5-4 with TRBJ2-7; 8 nucleotides line up with TRBD2. The CDR3 spans 17 residues. Germline CDR1 reads SGHNT; CDR2 reads YYREEE (reference sequence). J lost 0 bases, V lost 1 base, and 9 bases had no gene match. CDR3 nucleotides: TGTGCCAGCAGCTTGTACGGCGTAGCGGGACGCTCCTACGAGCAGTACTTC. Amino acid sequence: CASSLYGVAGRSYEQYF.

The chain couples TRBV9 to TRBJ2-1, with 9 bases aligning to TRBD2. The CDR3 consists of 18 residues. J lost 6 bases, V lost 2 bases, and 15 bases had no gene match. Germline CDR1 SGDLS, CDR2 YYNGEE. The CDR3 region has the DNA TGTGCCAGCAGCGTCCGCGGGAAGGGGCGGGAGGGCCTCAATGAGCAGTTCTTC. Its translation is CASSVRGKGREGLNEQFF.

V gene TRBV19 combines with J gene TRBJ2-5, with 8 bases matching TRBD2. The CDR3 sequence is 15 residues long. Germline V CDR1 and CDR2: LNHDA, SQIVND (reference sequence). V shed 5 bases and J 3 bases; nucleotides not matched to a gene: 8. Here the CDR3 reads CASSFGGAGEETQYF. For the CDR3, the DNA is TGTGCCAGTAGTTTCGGGGGAGCGGGGGAAGAGACCCAGTACTTC.

The chain carries TRBV5-6 and TRBJ1-2, with TRBD1 identical over 7 bases. Per the germline V gene, CDR1 is SGHDT and CDR2 is YYEEEE. There are 13 residues in the CDR3. V dropped 7 bases and J dropped 6; count of bases not matched to a gene: 9. CDR3 protein: CASEGAPQDGYTF. The CDR3 DNA reads as TGTGCCAGCGAGGGGGCCCCTCAGGATGGCTACACCTTC.

The genes are TRBV5-8 and TRBJ2-2, with a weak D call TRBD2 (6 bases). V lost 7 bases and J 1 base, leaving 11 bases between the germline ends. The CDR3 has 14 residues. Looked up from germline, CDR1 is SGHTS and CDR2 is YDEGEE. The CDR3 sequence is CASLGGLNTGELFF. CDR3 DNA: TGTGCCAGCCTCGGGGGTTTGAACACCGGGGAGCTGTTTTTT.